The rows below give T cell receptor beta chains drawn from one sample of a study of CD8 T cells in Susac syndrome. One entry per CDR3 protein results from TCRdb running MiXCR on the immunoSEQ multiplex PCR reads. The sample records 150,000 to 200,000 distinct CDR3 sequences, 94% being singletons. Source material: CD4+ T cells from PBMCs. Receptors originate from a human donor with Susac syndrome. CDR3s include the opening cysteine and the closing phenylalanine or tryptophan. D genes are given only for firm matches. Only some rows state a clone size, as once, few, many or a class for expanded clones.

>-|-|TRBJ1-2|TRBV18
CASSATSAQGGYTF
TGTGCCAGCTCAGCGACTAGTGCGCAGGGCGGCTACACCTTC
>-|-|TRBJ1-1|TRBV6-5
CASSRNSPGTGGVF
TGTGCCAGCAGTCGAAATTCCCCCGGGACCGGGGGGGTCTTT
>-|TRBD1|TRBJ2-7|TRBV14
CASSFSTGGSYEQYF
TGTGCCAGCAGCTTTTCTACAGGGGGATCCTACGAGCAGTACTTC
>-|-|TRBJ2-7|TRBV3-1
CASSQGRRNSYEQYF
TGTGCCAGCAGCCAGGGCAGGCGTAACTCCTACGAGCAGTACTTC
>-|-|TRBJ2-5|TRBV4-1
CASSQDGGGEETQYF
TGCGCCAGCAGCCAAGATGGGGGGGGCGAAGAGACCCAGTACTTC
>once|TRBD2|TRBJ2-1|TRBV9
CASSVTSGRTNEQFF
TGTGCCAGCAGCGTAACTAGCGGGAGGACCAATGAGCAGTTCTTC
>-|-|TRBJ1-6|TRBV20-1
CSAPTGGSYNSPLHF
TGCAGTGCTCCTACAGGCGGCTCCTATAATTCACCCCTCCACTTT
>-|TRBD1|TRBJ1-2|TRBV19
CASSMIDRDNGYTF
TGTGCCAGTAGTATGATCGACAGGGATAATGGCTACACCTTC
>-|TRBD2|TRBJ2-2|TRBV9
CASSVVGLAGSTGELFF
TGTGCCAGCAGCGTAGTTGGTCTAGCGGGGAGCACCGGGGAGCTGTTTTTT
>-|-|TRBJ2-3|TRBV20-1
CSAGAGGGRADTQYF
TGCAGTGCTGGCGCAGGTGGGGGCCGGGCAGATACGCAGTATTTT
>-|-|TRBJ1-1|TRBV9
CASSVDRAVNTEAFF
TGTGCCAGCAGCGTAGACAGGGCGGTGAACACTGAAGCTTTCTTT
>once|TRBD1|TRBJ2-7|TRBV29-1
CSVVRDSSYEQYF
TGCAGCGTTGTCCGGGACAGCTCCTACGAGCAGTACTTC
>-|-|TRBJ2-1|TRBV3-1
CASSSSLRANNEQFF
TGTGCCAGCAGTTCTAGTTTGCGGGCTAACAATGAGCAGTTCTTC
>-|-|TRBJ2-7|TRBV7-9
CASSLWGRKIGEQYF
TGTGCCAGCAGCTTATGGGGGCGTAAGATCGGCGAGCAGTACTTC
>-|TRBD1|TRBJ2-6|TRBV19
CASTSQGASGANVLTF
TGTGCCAGTACCTCCCAGGGGGCGTCTGGGGCCAACGTCCTGACTTTC
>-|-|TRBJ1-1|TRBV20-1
CSARAPYGGEAFF
TGCAGTGCTAGGGCCCCGTATGGTGGTGAAGCTTTCTTT
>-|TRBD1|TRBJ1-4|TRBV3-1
CASSQSTGDRLF
TGTGCCAGCAGCCAATCGACAGGGGACCGACTTTTT
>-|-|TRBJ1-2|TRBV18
CASSPPVAAGSYGYTF
TGTGCCAGCTCACCACCAGTGGCCGCAGGATCGTATGGCTACACCTTC
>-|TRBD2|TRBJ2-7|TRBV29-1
CSVKGLAVSGEQYF
TGCAGCGTGAAAGGACTAGCGGTCTCAGGCGAGCAGTACTTC
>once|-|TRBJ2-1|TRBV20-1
CSAIRASNEQFF
TGCAGTGCTATACGTGCGAGCAATGAGCAGTTCTTC
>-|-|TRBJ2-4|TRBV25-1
CASSELVGQAKNIQYF
TGTGCCAGCAGTGAATTGGTAGGACAGGCCAAAAACATTCAGTACTTC
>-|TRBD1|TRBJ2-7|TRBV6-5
CASSYRDRGHYEQYF
TGTGCCAGCAGTTACAGGGACAGGGGGCACTACGAGCAGTACTTC
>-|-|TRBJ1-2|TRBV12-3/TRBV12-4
CASSLWWGDYGYTF
TGTGCCAGCAGTTTATGGTGGGGTGACTATGGCTACACCTTC
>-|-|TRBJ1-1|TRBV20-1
CSSRLNTEAFF
TGCAGTTCTCGGCTGAACACTGAAGCTTTCTTT
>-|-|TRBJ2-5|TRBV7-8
CASSPNPLLTQYF
TGTGCCAGCAGCCCAAACCCCCTATTGACCCAGTACTTC
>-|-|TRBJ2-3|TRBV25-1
CASSEAGTDTQYF
TGTGCCAGCAGTGAGGCCGGCACAGATACGCAGTATTTT
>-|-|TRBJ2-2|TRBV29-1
CSVAWQNTGELFF
TGCAGCGTCGCTTGGCAAAACACCGGGGAGCTGTTTTTT
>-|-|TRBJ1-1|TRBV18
CASSPTPGSTEAFF
TGTGCCAGCTCACCCACACCGGGCAGTACTGAAGCTTTCTTT
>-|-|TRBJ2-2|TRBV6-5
CASRKGGNTGELFF
TGTGCCAGCAGAAAAGGGGGGAACACCGGGGAGCTGTTTTTT
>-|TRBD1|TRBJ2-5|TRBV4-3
CASSQTGSGGETQYF
TGCGCCAGCAGCCAGACAGGGAGTGGGGGAGAGACCCAGTACTTC
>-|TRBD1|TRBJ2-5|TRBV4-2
CASSQDSPGQGRLQETQYF
TGTGCCAGCAGCCAAGATTCCCCGGGACAGGGTCGGCTGCAGGAGACCCAGTACTTC
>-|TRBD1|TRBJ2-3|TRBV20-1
CSARDLRQGSTDTQYF
TGCAGTGCTAGAGATCTCCGACAGGGAAGCACAGATACGCAGTATTTT
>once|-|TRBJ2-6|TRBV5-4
CASSLATGSGANVLTF
TGTGCCAGCAGCTTGGCCACGGGCTCTGGGGCCAACGTCCTGACTTTC
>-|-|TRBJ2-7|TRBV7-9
CASSPQGGNYEQYF
TGTGCCAGCAGCCCCCAGGGGGGCAACTACGAGCAGTACTTC
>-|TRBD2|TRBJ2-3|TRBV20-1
CSARDRGTSGATDTQYF
TGCAGTGCTAGAGATCGTGGGACTAGCGGGGCGACAGATACGCAGTATTTT
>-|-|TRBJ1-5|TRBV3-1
CASSQGGPTKPQHF
TGTGCCAGCAGCCAGGGAGGCCCAACGAAGCCCCAGCATTTT
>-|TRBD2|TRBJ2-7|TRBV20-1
CSATPGGRGEQYF
TGCAGTGCCACTCCGGGAGGACGTGGAGAGCAGTACTTC
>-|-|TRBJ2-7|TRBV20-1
CSASPGSPPEQYF
TGCAGTGCTAGCCCGGGCTCCCCTCCGGAGCAGTACTTC
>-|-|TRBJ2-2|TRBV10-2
CASSDRTGAGELFF
TGCGCCAGCAGTGATAGGACGGGCGCCGGGGAGCTGTTTTTT
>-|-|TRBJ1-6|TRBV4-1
CASSQIPGDNSPLHF
TGCGCCAGCAGCCAAATTCCAGGGGATAATTCACCCCTCCACTTT
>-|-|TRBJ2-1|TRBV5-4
CASSLGLAVYEQFF
TGTGCCAGCAGCTTGGGGCTAGCAGTCTATGAGCAGTTCTTC